The 23 T cell receptor beta chains presented below share a single source sample, sequenced in a study of T-cell memory formation after mild COVID-19 (dated by TCRdb to the early 2020s). Libraries were built with 5' RACE. Sequencing relied on an Illumina NovaSeq 6000. TCRdb passed the public sequencing reads through fastp at Q25 and MiXCR, retaining productive beta sequences. Every distinct CDR3 protein forms one entry, paired with its most common genes and DNA. This sample comprises 400,000 or so distinct CDR3 sequences, 20% of them detected only once. Together, the top ten hold about 8.1% of the sample. The material sequenced was PBMCs or a T cell subset sorted from them (not recorded which). The receptor source for this set is an adult woman who had mild COVID-19 (a few samples of this study predate the infection). The sample titles of this study are shuffled in the database, so cell type and time point are left out; the donor was told from shared clones.

This clonotype was counted between two and nine times. This sequence joins TRBV11-1 and TRBJ2-7; D remains unclear. Between the trimmed V and J ends, which lost 3 bases and 3 bases, there was a span of 12 bases. The CDR3 is 14 residues long. Per germline, CDR1 SGHAT and CDR2 FQDESV (reference sequence). Here the CDR3 reads CASSFRPTGYEQYF. CDR3 nucleotide sequence: TGTGCCAGCAGCTTCCGCCCCACTGGCTACGAGCAGTACTTC.

This sequence joins TRBV7-9 and TRBJ2-5; D gene unclear. The germline V gene has CDR1 SEHNR and CDR2 FQNEAQ (reference sequence). V lost 5 bases and J lost 1, with 14 bases in between. This CDR3 spans 15 amino acids. The CDR3 region has the DNA TGTGCCAGCAGCCCGCCCTGGGGATTCCAAGAGACCCAGTACTTC. The encoded protein is CASSPPWGFQETQYF.

The V call is TRBV9, the J call TRBJ2-5; TRBD1 matches at 7 bases. The CDR3 spans 14 residues. Losses at the gene ends were 0 bases for V and 3 bases for J; bases not matched to a gene: 2. CDR1 is SGDLS and CDR2 is YYNGEE in the germline V gene. The CDR3 nucleotides are TGTGCCAGCAGCGTAGGACAGGGTAAAGAGACCCAGTACTTC. Protein sequence: CASSVGQGKETQYF.

This chain joins TRBV20-1 and TRBJ2-5; TRBD2 agrees at 10 bases. Germline-derived CDR1 and CDR2 are DFQATT and SNEGSKA (reference sequence). With V trimmed by 0 bases and J by 5 bases, 6 bases remained unmatched. This CDR3 is built from 15 residues. CDR3 sequence reads: CSARDSSGSLETQYF. CDR3 DNA: TGCAGTGCTAGAGATTCTAGCGGGAGTTTGGAGACCCAGTACTTC.

The chain combines TRBV27 with TRBJ2-5; D is uncertain. V was clipped by 2 bases and J by 3 bases, with 7 bases between them. Germline V gives CDR1 MNHEY, CDR2 SMNVEV (reference sequence). This CDR3 contains 13 residues. The CDR3 region is CASSLDAKETQYF. CDR3 DNA sequence: TGTGCCAGCAGTTTAGACGCCAAAGAGACCCAGTACTTC.

Only a few counts were recorded for this clonotype. CDR3 coding DNA: TGTGCCAGCAGTGAAACCAGAATCACAGATACGCAGTATTTT. Encoded protein: CASSETRITDTQYF. The rearrangement joins TRBV2 to TRBJ2-3, with D uncertain. This CDR3 is 14 amino acids long. Trimming removed 2 bases at V and 2 bases at J, with 8 bases between. Germline values: CDR1 SNHLY, CDR2 FYNNEI. Drawing the rest from reference TRBV2 and TRBJ2-3, the complete variable domain is EPEVTQTPSHQVTQMGQEVILRCVPISNHLYFYWYRQILGQKVEFLVSFYNNEISEKSEIFDDQFSVERPDGSNFTLKIRSTKLEDSAMYFCASSETRITDTQYFGPGTRLTVL.

The sample holds a few counts of this clonotype. The chain uses TRBV12-3 or TRBV12-4 and TRBJ1-5; TRBD1 is a possible D gene (5 bases). V dropped 8 bases and J dropped 2 bases, with 16 bases sitting between them. This CDR3 region has 15 residues. This chain's CDR3 is CASQPGGVGNQPQHF. Written as DNA, the CDR3 is TGTGCCAGCCAGCCGGGGGGGGTGGGCAATCAGCCCCAGCATTTT.

V and J are TRBV18 and TRBJ2-7; D may be TRBD1 (6 bases). V shed 1 base and J shed 3 bases, with 7 bases lying between them. Germline-derived CDR1 and CDR2 are KGHSH and LQKENI. CDR3 length equals 13 residues. The CDR3 nucleotides are TGTGCCAGCTCACCACAACAGGGCTACGAGCAGTACTTC. Its translation is CASSPQQGYEQYF.

On this clonotype: One end of the junction does not line up with germline, which may come from a read error. This chain links TRBV12-3 or TRBV12-4 with TRBJ1-1; possibly TRBD1 for D (5 bases). This CDR3 region has 16 residues. The CDR3 reads CASTLGEGAVNAEAFF. The CDR3 DNA sequence: TGTGCCAGCACCCTAGGGGAGGGAGCGGTGAACGCTGAAGCTTTCTTT.

This clonotype was detected a few times. J is TRBJ2-3 and V is TRBV20-1, with 9 bases lining up with TRBD2. CDR1 is DFQATT, CDR2 SNEGSKA, per germline (reference sequence). V lost 1 base to trimming and J lost 9 bases; unmatched junction nucleotides: 17. The CDR3 covers 17 residues. Here the CDR3 reads CSARVLPAGGPVGTQYF. DNA for the CDR3: TGCAGTGCTAGAGTTCTTCCCGCGGGAGGGCCTGTCGGGACGCAGTATTTT.

The rearrangement links TRBV15 to TRBJ1-2; TRBD1 matches at 8 bases. The CDR3 length is 13 residues. Trimming removed 0 bases from V and 12 bases from J; junction bases left unmatched: 6. Germline values: CDR1 LNHNV, CDR2 YYDKDF (reference sequence). The CDR3 loop reads CATSRDQRTGNTF. CDR3 bases: TGTGCCACCAGCAGAGATCAACGGACAGGGAACACCTTC.

The rearrangement uses TRBV20-1 and TRBJ2-5; tentative D call: TRBD2 (6 bases). The CDR3 consists of 13 residues. CDR1 is DFQATT and CDR2 is SNEGSKA in the germline V gene (reference sequence). The V gene lost 0 bases and the J gene lost 5 bases, with 10 bases spanning the gap. The CDR3, as DNA: TGCAGTGCTAGAGAGGCGGGGAGGGAGACCCAGTACTTC. It yields the protein CSAREAGRETQYF.

This clonotype has only a few counts. The chain uses TRBV2 and TRBJ1-1; no firm D call. This CDR3 is 13 amino acids long. Trimming pared 6 bases from V and 8 bases from J, leaving 16 bases between. Germline assignment: CDR1 SNHLY and CDR2 FYNNEI. This CDR3 reads CASRSGPEGEAFF. CDR3 DNA sequence: TGTGCCAGCAGGTCCGGGCCAGAAGGCGAAGCTTTCTTT.

The chain is built from TRBV29-1 and TRBJ1-2; unclear D gene. Germline CDR1 and CDR2: SQVTM and ANQGSEA. V was trimmed by 6 bases and J by 6 bases, leaving 11 bases between them. This CDR3 has 11 amino acids. CDR3 region: CSVEGLHGYTF. CDR3 DNA sequence: TGCAGCGTGGAGGGCCTCCATGGCTACACCTTC.

This clonotype was observed a handful of times. The chain joins TRBV4-2 to TRBJ2-6; TRBD2 agrees at 9 bases. The CDR3 totals 18 residues. V was clipped by 4 bases and J by 2 bases; unmatched bases: 9. CDR1 LGHNA and CDR2 YNFKEQ come from the germline V gene. In nucleotides, the CDR3 is TGTGCCAGCAGCCTCGAACCGGGACTAGCTACTGGGGCCAACGTCCTGACTTTC. Residues: CASSLEPGLATGANVLTF.

This clonotype showed up just a few times. The chain has TRBV6-6 and TRBJ2-7, with 8 bases matching TRBD1. CDR1 is MNHNY and CDR2 is SVGAGI in the germline V gene (reference sequence). V was clipped by 2 bases and J by 1 base; unmatched bases: 4. This CDR3 has 15 amino acids. CDR3 nucleotides: TGTGCCAGCAGTTACAGGGACAGGAGTTCCTACGAGCAGTACTTC. Its protein product is CASSYRDRSSYEQYF.

This clonotype was seen only once. V is TRBV4-1 and J is TRBJ2-1; possible D gene TRBD1, 7 bases. The V gene lost 5 bases and the J gene lost 4 bases, with 15 bases spanning the gap. This CDR3 spans 15 amino acids. CDR1 and CDR2 from the germline V gene are MGHRA and YSYEKL. Written as DNA, the CDR3 is TGCGCCAGCAGCTGGCCCCAGGGGGGTTACAATGAGCAGTTCTTC. This encodes CASSWPQGGYNEQFF.

The chain employs TRBV7-9 and TRBJ2-7, with 7 bases identical to TRBD2. Germline-derived CDR1 and CDR2 are SEHNR and FQNEAQ (reference sequence). V shed 8 bases, J shed 3 bases, and the junction held 7 bases outside the gene matches. The CDR3 is 13 residues long. In DNA, the CDR3 is TGTGCCAGCTGCCACCGGGGGGACTACGAGCAGTACTTC. Its protein product is CASCHRGDYEQYF.

This clonotype was recorded a few times. The CDR3 DNA sequence: TGTGCCAGCAGTTTCTCTCCTCGCACAGATACGCAGTATTTT. Encoded protein: CASSFSPRTDTQYF. The chain couples TRBV27 to TRBJ2-3, with no clear D. CDR3 length: 14 residues. The germline gives CDR1 MNHEY, CDR2 SMNVEV (reference sequence). V lost 3 bases and J 1 base, leaving 8 bases between the germline ends.

J is TRBJ2-1 and V is TRBV24-1; the D gene is possibly TRBD1 (5 bases). The CDR3 has 16 amino acids. Trimming left V 1 base short and J 3 bases short, with 12 bases between. The V gene's germline CDR1 is KGHDR and CDR2 SFDVKD. The DNA for the CDR3 is TGTGCCACCAGTGATTTAGGGGAATTTCGCTACAATGAGCAGTTCTTC. This codes for CATSDLGEFRYNEQFF.

This chain joins TRBV5-5 and TRBJ2-1; unclear D gene. In germline, CDR1 is SGHKS, CDR2 YYEKEE (reference sequence). The CDR3 covers 12 residues. Trimming cost V 4 bases and J 10 bases, with 12 bases left between them. The CDR3 DNA is TGTGCCAGCAGCCCCGTTGAGCTAGAGCAGTTCTTC. Translated, it gives CASSPVELEQFF.

This clonotype was seen more than once but under ten times. The chain couples TRBV19 to TRBJ1-1; no reliable D call. The CDR3 runs to 13 residues. Trimming took off 3 bases at V and 1 base at J, with 6 bases between the two ends. The germline V gene has CDR1 LNHDA and CDR2 SQIVND (reference sequence). The CDR3 sequence: CASSMGWNTEAFF. The DNA for the CDR3 is TGTGCCAGTAGTATGGGGTGGAACACTGAAGCTTTCTTT. The full variable domain, completed using reference TRBV19 and TRBJ1-1, is DGGITQSPKYLFRKEGQNVTLSCEQNLNHDAMYWYRQDPGQGLRLIYYSQIVNDFQKGDIAEGYSVSREKKESFPLTVTSAQKNPTAFYLCASSMGWNTEAFFGQGTRLTVV.

This clonotype was seen a few times. The chain has TRBV6-2 or TRBV6-3 and TRBJ2-7; TRBD1 or TRBD2 may be the D gene (5 bases each). CDR1 and CDR2 from the germline V gene are MNHEY and SVGEGT. The CDR3 length is 14 residues. V shed 8 bases and J shed 1 base, with 15 bases lying between them. Here the CDR3 DNA reads TGTGCCAGCCCAAGGGACCGACCTTCCTACGAGCAGTACTTC. Protein product: CASPRDRPSYEQYF.